One and the same sample provided the 2 T cell receptor beta chains below, sequenced in a study of cytomegalovirus exposure and HLA in healthy donors. Amplification used 60 Vbeta primers and 13 Jbeta primers. TCRdb's table, derived via immunoSEQ multiplex PCR, lists solely in-frame clones and lacks some. The sample lists 150,000 to 200,000 clones; about four fifths were seen once. Sequencing was performed on PBMCs. The receptors were gathered from a man younger than 45 in good health and CMV-seronegative.

This clone was seen a handful of times. The chain has TRBV5-1 and TRBJ2-1, with a tentative D call TRBD2 (6 bases). The V and J ends lost 5 bases and 0 bases respectively, with 15 bases between them. Germline V gives CDR1 SGHRS, CDR2 YFSETQ. CDR3 length equals 16 residues. CDR3 sequence (DNA): TGCGCCAGCAGTCTGCGGGGCGACAGCTCCTACAATGAGCAGTTCTTC. Protein product: CASSLRGDSSYNEQFF.

The V and J genes are TRBV14 and TRBJ1-1, with D perhaps TRBD1 (6 bases). Trimming removed 6 bases from V and 5 bases from J, with 16 bases in between. The CDR3 is 14 amino acids. Germline V lookup: CDR1 SGHDN, CDR2 FVKESK. The CDR3 sequence is CASSRLQGWTEAFF. The CDR3, as DNA: TGTGCCAGCAGTCGTTTACAGGGCTGGACTGAAGCTTTCTTT. The variable domain in full, with the rest retrieved from reference TRBV14 and TRBJ1-1, is EAGVTQFPSHSVIEKGQTVTLRCDPISGHDNLYWYRRVMGKEIKFLLHFVKESKQDESGMPNNRFLAERTGGTYSTLKVQPAELEDSGVYFCASSRLQGWTEAFFGQGTRLTVV.